Below, 30 T cell receptor beta chains from the same sample are listed, as sequenced in a study of beta chain features in type 1 diabetes. Reverse transcription of all isolated RNA meant that expressed TCRB transcripts were sequenced. The protocol was immunoSEQ multiplex PCR, while the TCRdb copy is restricted to in-frame clones and leaves out a portion. The sample shows under 800,000 clones, 15% to 17% of them seen only once. The sample consisted of naive CD4+ T cells from blood. These receptors were collected from a man aged 18 to 30 in good health.

This clone has just a few counts. The rearrangement uses TRBV28 and TRBJ2-1, with TRBD1 as a possible D gene (5 bases). V shed 3 bases and J shed 7 bases, with 28 bases lying between them. This CDR3 spans 19 amino acids. Germline CDR1 is MDHEN and CDR2 is SYDVKM. Here the CDR3 DNA reads TGTGCCAGCAGTTTCCCCCGTTTAAAACGAAGGGGCACGGGTAATGAGCAGTTCTTC. This sequence encodes CASSFPRLKRRGTGNEQFF.

V gene TRBV5-1 combines with J gene TRBJ2-7, with D possibly being TRBD2 (5 bases). From germline, CDR1 is SGHRS and CDR2 YFSETQ. V was shortened by 0 bases and J by 0 bases, with 13 bases between the two germline ends. The CDR3 length is 16 residues. CDR3 nucleotides: TGCGCCAGCAGCTTGGGCCCAGCGGTAAGCTCCTACGAGCAGTACTTC. This gives the protein CASSLGPAVSSYEQYF.

Concerning this clone itself: The sample contains more than one DNA sequence encoding this CDR3. The chain recombines TRBV9 with TRBJ2-7; 9 bases are shared with TRBD1. The CDR3 loop spans 14 amino acids. The germline CDR1 and CDR2 sequences are SGDLS and YYNGEE. V shed 0 bases and J 3 bases; nucleotides not matched to a gene: 1. CDR3 bases: TGTGCCAGCAGCGTAGGGACAGGGGACTACGAGCAGTACTTC. Amino acid sequence: CASSVGTGDYEQYF.

In its sample, this clone was seen a few times. V usage is TRBV4-3 and J usage is TRBJ2-6, with D unclear. CDR3 size: 15 residues. CDR1 is LGHNA and CDR2 is YSLEER in the germline V gene. V lost 1 base and J 4 bases, leaving 8 bases between the germline ends. CDR3 coding DNA: TGCGCCAGCAGCCAAGCCGCTGCCGGGGCCAACGTCCTGACTTTC. Amino acid sequence: CASSQAAAGANVLTF.

A few counts support this clone. The rearrangement uses TRBV7-3 and TRBJ2-3, with D tentatively TRBD2 (6 bases). The ends were cut back, 1 base at V and 2 bases at J, with 13 bases in the middle. Germline-derived CDR1 and CDR2 are SGHTA and FQGTGA. CDR3 length: 16 residues. CDR3 residues: CASSLRGGTHTDTQYF. The CDR3 DNA sequence: TGTGCCAGCAGCTTAAGAGGCGGGACTCACACAGATACGCAGTATTTT.

The rearrangement uses TRBV28 and TRBJ1-1, with a tentative D call TRBD1 (5 bases). The CDR3 has 12 amino acids. Germline V gives CDR1 MDHEN, CDR2 SYDVKM. With 6 bases removed from V and 4 bases from J, the gap between germline ends came to 9 bases. CDR3 loop: CASRGGPTEAFF. The DNA for the CDR3 is TGTGCCAGCAGGGGGGGACCCACTGAAGCTTTCTTT.

CDR3 residues: CASRDRENIQYF. CDR3 bases: TGTGCCAGCAGGGACAGGGAAAACATTCAGTACTTC. The rearrangement links TRBV2 to TRBJ2-4, with TRBD1 identical over 8 bases. Germline loops: CDR1 SNHLY, CDR2 FYNNEI. The CDR3 consists of 12 residues. Trimming at V came to 6 bases and at J to 5 bases, leaving 0 bases not matched to a gene.

This clone was counted between two and nine times. The V gene is TRBV5-1, the J gene TRBJ2-6; D possibly corresponds to TRBD1 (6 bases). The CDR3 is 15 amino acids. Germline CDR1 is SGHRS and CDR2 is YFSETQ. V shed 4 bases and J shed 0 bases, with 8 bases lying between them. CDR3 amino acids: CASSRDNSGANVLTF. The DNA for the CDR3 is TGCGCCAGCAGCAGGGACAACTCTGGGGCCAACGTCCTGACTTTC. Full variable domain (remainder filled in from reference TRBV5-1 and TRBJ2-6): KAGVTQTPRYLIKTRGQQVTLSCSPISGHRSVSWYQQTPGQGLQFLFEYFSETQRNKGNFPGRFSGRQFSNSRSEMNVSTLELGDSALYLCASSRDNSGANVLTFGAGSRLTVL.

This chain connects TRBV5-1 to TRBJ2-2, with 9 bases that match TRBD1. The V gene end was trimmed by 5 bases and the J gene end by 5 bases; junction bases not matched to a gene: 4. The CDR3 length is 14 residues. Germline CDR1 reads SGHRS; CDR2 reads YFSETQ. CDR3 DNA sequence: TGCGCCAGCAGGGACAGGGGTGTTACCGGGGAGCTGTTTTTT. Amino acids: CASRDRGVTGELFF.

The chain uses TRBV7-7 and TRBJ2-5; 11 nucleotides match TRBD1. The CDR3 consists of 14 residues. Trimming removed 5 bases from V and 4 bases from J; junction bases left unmatched: 3. Germline lookup yields CDR1 SSHAT and CDR2 FNYEAQ (reference sequence). The CDR3 DNA follows: TGTGCCAGCAGCACGGGACAGGGGGGAGAGACCCAGTACTTC. The encoded protein is CASSTGQGGETQYF.

The chain joins TRBV6-6 to TRBJ1-1, with 8 bases lining up with TRBD1. The CDR3 length is 15 residues. J gave up 11 bases and V 2 bases, and 13 bases lay outside the gene matches. Germline CDR1 is MNHNY and CDR2 is SVGAGI (reference sequence). CDR3 protein: CASSYVDRGPVTAFF. The CDR3 coding sequence is TGTGCCAGCAGTTACGTCGACAGGGGCCCCGTGACGGCTTTCTTT.

The chain employs TRBV7-6 and TRBJ2-2, with 7 bases fitting TRBD2. Germline V gene sequence: CDR1 SGHVS, CDR2 FNYEAQ. This CDR3 comprises 13 residues. The ends lost 5 bases at V and 7 bases at J; junction bases unmatched: 4. The chain's CDR3 is CASSPIAGGELFF. The CDR3 bases are TGTGCCAGCAGCCCAATAGCGGGCGGGGAGCTGTTTTTT.

The chain is built from TRBV15 and TRBJ2-5; 7 bases fit TRBD1. With V trimmed by 0 bases and J by 5 bases, 9 bases remained unmatched. Germline V CDR1 and CDR2: LNHNV, YYDKDF (reference sequence). This CDR3 contains 16 residues. The DNA for the CDR3 is TGTGCCACCAGCAGAGATCCCACCAGGGGGATGGAGACCCAGTACTTC. Translation gives CATSRDPTRGMETQYF.

The chain joins TRBV19 to TRBJ1-2; no firm D call. This CDR3 is 13 amino acids long. Germline CDR1 LNHDA, CDR2 SQIVND (reference sequence). V shed 1 base and J shed 3 bases, with 6 bases lying between them. CDR3 DNA sequence: TGTGCCAGTAGTATAGGACACTACTATGGCTACACCTTC. It yields the protein CASSIGHYYGYTF.

The chain employs TRBV9 and TRBJ1-5; 7 positions agree with TRBD1. CDR3 length: 13 amino acids. Trimming cost V 3 bases and J 8 bases; bases outside gene matches: 5. The germline CDR1 and CDR2 sequences are SGDLS and YYNGEE. The CDR3 DNA sequence: TGTGCCAGCAGCGCTGACAGGGAAGAGCCCCAGCATTTT. Amino acids: CASSADREEPQHF.

The chain couples TRBV7-2 to TRBJ2-2; no firm D call. From germline, CDR1 is SGHTA and CDR2 FQGNSA. The CDR3 is 17 residues long. With 2 bases removed from V and 4 bases from J, the gap between germline ends came to 17 bases. CDR3 nucleotides: TGTGCCAGCAGCTTAAGGATGAGTCAGACGGTCACCGGGGAGCTGTTTTTT. Translated, it gives CASSLRMSQTVTGELFF.

The gene calls are TRBV5-4 and TRBJ2-7; D is tentatively TRBD1 or TRBD2 (5 bases each). This CDR3 has 14 amino acids. CDR1 and CDR2 from the germline V gene are SGHNT and YYREEE (reference sequence). Trimming took off 2 bases at V and 4 bases at J, with 13 bases between the two ends. The CDR3 sequence is CASSFTGPPYEQYF. DNA for the CDR3: TGTGCCAGCAGCTTTACGGGACCCCCTTACGAGCAGTACTTC.

The V gene is TRBV4-3, the J gene TRBJ2-3; 13 positions match TRBD2. The germline V gene encodes CDR1 LGHNA and CDR2 YSLEER. CDR3 length equals 18 residues. V shed 1 base and J 2 bases; nucleotides not matched to a gene: 6. DNA of the CDR3: TGCGCCAGCAGCCAAGGGACGACTAGCGGGGGGATCACAGATACGCAGTATTTT. The encoded protein is CASSQGTTSGGITDTQYF.

A few counts support this clone. The J gene is TRBJ1-3, the V gene TRBV18, with D possibly TRBD1 on 6 matching bases. V shed 3 bases and J shed 0 bases, with 15 bases lying between them. Looked up from germline, CDR1 is KGHSH and CDR2 is LQKENI. The CDR3 contains 17 residues. The CDR3 bases are TGTGCCAGCTCACCGAGGGTACAGGGAAACTCTGGAAACACCATATATTTT. It specifies CASSPRVQGNSGNTIYF.

V usage is TRBV6-6 and J usage is TRBJ2-7, with 9 bases identical to TRBD2. The CDR3 spans 15 residues. CDR1 is MNHNY, CDR2 SVGAGI, per germline (reference sequence). V shed 6 bases, J shed 0 bases, and the junction held 6 bases outside the gene matches. CDR3 nucleotide sequence: TGTGCCAGCAGGAATAGCGGGAGATTCTCCTACGAGCAGTACTTC. Residues: CASRNSGRFSYEQYF.

This clone was detected a few times. The V call is TRBV7-9, the J call TRBJ2-7; D call uncertain. This CDR3 spans 13 amino acids. Germline values: CDR1 SEHNR, CDR2 FQNEAQ (reference sequence). V dropped 6 bases and J dropped 4 bases, with 13 bases sitting between them. The CDR3: CASRPFRSYEQYF. CDR3 sequence (DNA): TGTGCCAGCAGGCCTTTCCGGTCTTACGAGCAGTACTTC. Together with reference TRBV7-9 and TRBJ2-7, the CDR3 gives the full variable domain: DTGVSQNPRHKITKRGQNVTFRCDPISEHNRLYWYRQTLGQGPEFLTYFQNEAQLEKSRLLSDRFSAERPKGSFSTLEIQRTEQGDSAMYLCASRPFRSYEQYFGPGTRLTVT.

In its sample, this clone was seen a few times. The chain is built from TRBV7-2 and TRBJ1-1; D is undetermined. The CDR3 has 15 amino acids. From germline, CDR1 is SGHTA and CDR2 FQGNSA. V lost 1 base and J 1 base, leaving 10 bases between the germline ends. The CDR3 DNA reads TGTGCCAGCAGCTTAGAGCCGGGCTGGAACACTGAAGCTTTCTTT. Translated: CASSLEPGWNTEAFF.

The chain employs TRBV4-3 and TRBJ1-2; the D gene is possibly TRBD1 (6 bases). V lost 1 base, J lost 4 bases, and 13 bases lay in between. Germline V gives CDR1 LGHNA, CDR2 YSLEER. The CDR3 runs to 15 residues. CDR3 residues: CASSQAYAGAYGYTF. The CDR3 bases are TGCGCCAGCAGCCAAGCATATGCGGGGGCCTATGGCTACACCTTC.

V is TRBV15 and J is TRBJ2-7, with D perhaps matching TRBD2 (5 bases). Deletions cut 3 bases from V and 3 bases from J, with 15 bases between. The CDR3 is 15 amino acids. Germline CDR1 LNHNV, CDR2 YYDKDF (reference sequence). The CDR3 is CATSRESGRDYEQYF. The CDR3 DNA follows: TGTGCCACCAGCAGGGAATCTGGACGGGACTACGAGCAGTACTTC.

The V and J genes are TRBV7-9 and TRBJ2-1, with 8 bases that match TRBD2. J was trimmed by 4 bases and V by 5 bases; bases with no gene match: 10. CDR1 is SEHNR and CDR2 is FQNEAQ in the germline V gene (reference sequence). The CDR3 spans 16 residues. The DNA of the CDR3 is TGTGCCAGCAGCGCGGAAAGCGGGAGTAGATACAATGAGCAGTTCTTC. It is translated as CASSAESGSRYNEQFF.

The chain is built from TRBV9 and TRBJ1-1; possibly TRBD1 for D (6 bases). V shed 0 bases and J shed 2 bases, with 26 bases lying between them. Germline V lookup: CDR1 SGDLS, CDR2 YYNGEE. The CDR3 covers 20 residues. CDR3 residues: CASSVVVPGTLTRQNTEAFF. CDR3 nucleotide sequence: TGTGCCAGCAGCGTAGTCGTTCCTGGGACACTCACCCGGCAAAACACTGAAGCTTTCTTT.

This clone has a count of ten or more. The chain joins TRBV25-1 to TRBJ1-4; D remains unclear. The CDR3 sequence is 15 residues long. The germline V and J ends were trimmed by 1 base and 3 bases, with 9 bases remaining between them. Germline CDR1 reads MGHDK; CDR2 reads SYGVNS. The CDR3, as DNA: TGTGCCAGCAGTGAATCCGGTGGACCTAATGAAAAACTGTTTTTT. It specifies CASSESGGPNEKLFF.

The J gene is TRBJ2-1, the V gene TRBV7-2; D is possibly TRBD2 (5 bases). The V and J ends lost 3 bases and 0 bases respectively, with 9 bases between them. Germline CDR1 SGHTA, CDR2 FQGNSA. The CDR3 covers 15 residues. The DNA for the CDR3 is TGTGCCAGCAGCTTCAAGCGGAGCTCCTACAATGAGCAGTTCTTC. It yields the protein CASSFKRSSYNEQFF.

Only a few counts were recorded for this clone. Other DNA sequences in the sample encode the same CDR3. CDR3 bases: TGTGCCAGCTCACCCGGACAGTCCTACGAGCAGTACTTC. This gives the protein CASSPGQSYEQYF. This chain links TRBV18 with TRBJ2-7; TRBD1 is a possible D gene (6 bases). The CDR3 length is 13 residues. Trimming left V 3 bases short and J 1 base short, with 7 bases between. Germline V lookup: CDR1 KGHSH, CDR2 LQKENI. The full variable domain, with the rest looked up from reference TRBV18 and TRBJ2-7, is NAGVMQNPRHLVRRRGQEARLRCSPMKGHSHVYWYRQLPEEGLKFMVYLQKENIIDESGMPKERFSAEFPKEGPSILRIQQVVRGDSAAYFCASSPGQSYEQYFGPGTRLTVT.

V usage is TRBV5-1 and J usage is TRBJ2-1, with 9 bases identical to TRBD1. CDR1 SGHRS and CDR2 YFSETQ come from the germline V gene. The CDR3 runs 15 residues. J was trimmed by 9 bases and V by 0 bases; bases with no gene match: 7. The CDR3 loop reads CASSLAGTGLGEQFF. The CDR3 DNA follows: TGCGCCAGCAGCTTGGCGGGGACAGGGTTGGGTGAGCAGTTCTTC.